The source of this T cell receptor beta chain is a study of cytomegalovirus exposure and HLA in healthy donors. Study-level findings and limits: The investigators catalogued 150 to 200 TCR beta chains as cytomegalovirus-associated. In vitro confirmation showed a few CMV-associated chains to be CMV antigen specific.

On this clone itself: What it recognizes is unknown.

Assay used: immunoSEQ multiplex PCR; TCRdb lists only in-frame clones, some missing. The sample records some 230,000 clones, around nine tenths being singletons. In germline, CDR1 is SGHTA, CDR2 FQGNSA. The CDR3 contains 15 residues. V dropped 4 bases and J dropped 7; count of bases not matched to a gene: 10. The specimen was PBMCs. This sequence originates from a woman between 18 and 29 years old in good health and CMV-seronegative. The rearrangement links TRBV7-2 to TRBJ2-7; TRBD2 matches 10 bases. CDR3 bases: TGTGCCAGCAGCTCCCGAGCGGGAGGGTTGAGTGAGCAGTACTTC. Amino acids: CASSSRAGGLSEQYF.